The TCR beta chain described here comes from a study of T cells after yellow fever vaccination. Overall study results and limits: Post-booster repertoires contained most primary-vaccination clones again (about 95% CD4, roughly 91% CD8).

This clonotype was picked up many times. The antigen remains undetermined. TCRdb reanalysed the 5' RACE reads using MiXCR and keeps one entry per CDR3 protein. The repertoire has tens of thousands of distinct CDR3 sequences, roughly 7.3% of them found once; the top ten carry about 38%. Sequencing was performed on CD8+ T cells sorted from PBMCs, taken 15 days after the yellow fever booster vaccination. The clonotype was recovered from a man in his thirties or forties who received the YFV17D yellow fever vaccine.

The CDR3 spells CASSQVIRGPSYEQYF. The CDR3, as DNA: TGTGCCAGCAGCCAAGTTATCAGGGGGCCCTCCTACGAGCAGTACTTC. The chain recombines TRBV4-2 with TRBJ2-7; 8 bases fit TRBD1. The trim removed 1 base at V and 0 bases at J, leaving 5 bases unmatched. This CDR3 is 16 amino acids long. Germline V gene sequence: CDR1 LGHNA, CDR2 YNFKEQ.